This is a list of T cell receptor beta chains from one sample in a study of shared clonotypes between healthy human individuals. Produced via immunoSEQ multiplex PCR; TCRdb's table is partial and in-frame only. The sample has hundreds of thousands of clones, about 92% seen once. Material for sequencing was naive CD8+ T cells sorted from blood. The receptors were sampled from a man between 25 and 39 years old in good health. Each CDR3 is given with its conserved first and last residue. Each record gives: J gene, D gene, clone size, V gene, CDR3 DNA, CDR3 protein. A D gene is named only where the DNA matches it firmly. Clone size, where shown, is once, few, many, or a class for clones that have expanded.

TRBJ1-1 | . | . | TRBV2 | TGTGCCAGCAGGGGAGCTGAAGCTTTCTTT | CASRGAEAFF
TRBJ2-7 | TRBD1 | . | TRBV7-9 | TGTGCCAGCAGCCAGACCGACAGGGTCGAGCAGTACTTC | CASSQTDRVEQYF
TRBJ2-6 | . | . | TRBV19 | TGTGCCAGTACACAGGGTGCTAGCTCTGGGGCCAACGTCCTGACTTTC | CASTQGASSGANVLTF
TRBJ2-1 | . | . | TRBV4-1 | TGCGCCAGCAGCCAAGCGGGACTCCTCCTCGGGCAGTTCTTC | CASSQAGLLLGQFF
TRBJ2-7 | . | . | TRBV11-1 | TGTGCCAGCAGCTTAGATGGGGGGCTTCCGTACGAGCAGTACTTC | CASSLDGGLPYEQYF
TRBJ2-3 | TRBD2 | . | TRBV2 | TGTGCCAGCAGTCCTTGGACTAGCAGGTCCACGGATACGCAGTATTTT | CASSPWTSRSTDTQYF
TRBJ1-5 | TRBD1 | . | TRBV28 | TGTGCCAGCAGCCTGACTGGGACAGATCTTAATCAGCCCCAGCATTTT | CASSLTGTDLNQPQHF
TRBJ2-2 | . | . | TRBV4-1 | TGCGCCAGCAGCCCCCACATCTTTGAAGGTTCCGGGGAGCTGTTTTTT | CASSPHIFEGSGELFF
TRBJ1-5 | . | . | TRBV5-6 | TGTGCCAGCAGCTTGGCGGATTATAGCAATCAGCCCCAGCATTTT | CASSLADYSNQPQHF
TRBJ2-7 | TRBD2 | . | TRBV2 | TGTGCCAGCAGTCCGGGGACTAGCGGAGCCTACGAGCAGTACTTC | CASSPGTSGAYEQYF
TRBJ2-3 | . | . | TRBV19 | TGTGCCAGTGAGGATCGGGACTCCACAGATACGCAGTATTTT | CASEDRDSTDTQYF
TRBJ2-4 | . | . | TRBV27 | TGTGCCAGCAGTTTAGGGGGACGAAAAAACATTCAGTACTTC | CASSLGGRKNIQYF
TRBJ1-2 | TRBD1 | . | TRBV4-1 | TGCGCCAGCAGCCATGAGACAGGGGCCTATGGCTACACCTTC | CASSHETGAYGYTF
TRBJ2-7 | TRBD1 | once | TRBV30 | TGTGCCTGGAGTCCAGGGGGCACCTACGAGCAGTACTTC | CAWSPGGTYEQYF
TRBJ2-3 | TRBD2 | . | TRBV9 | TGTGCCAGCAGCGTAGACCGAGCGGGGAGCACAGATACGCAGTATTTT | CASSVDRAGSTDTQYF
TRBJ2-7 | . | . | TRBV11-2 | TGTGCCAGCAGCTACGATGGCTACGAGCAGTACTTC | CASSYDGYEQYF
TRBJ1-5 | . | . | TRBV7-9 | TGTGCCAGCAGCTTCGAGGGGCAGCCCCAGCATTTT | CASSFEGQPQHF
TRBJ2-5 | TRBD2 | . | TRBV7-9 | TGTGCCAGCAGCCCTCCGGGGGGGATAGAGACCCAGTACTTC | CASSPPGGIETQYF
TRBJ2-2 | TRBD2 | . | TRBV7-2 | TGTGCCAGCAGCTCGGGACTAGCGGGGACGTGGAACACCGGGGAGCTGTTTTTT | CASSSGLAGTWNTGELFF
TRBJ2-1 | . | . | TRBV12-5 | TGTGCTAGTGGTTTGCCCCACCCCCTATCTCCTGAGCAGTTCTTC | CASGLPHPLSPEQFF
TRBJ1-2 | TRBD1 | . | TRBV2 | TGTGCCAGCAGGGGAAGGGACAGAGGGTATGGCTACACCTTC | CASRGRDRGYGYTF
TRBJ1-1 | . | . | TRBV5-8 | TGTGCCAGCAGCTTGTCCGCGATACTCATGAACACTGAAGCTTTCTTT | CASSLSAILMNTEAFF